These T cell receptor beta chains were read from a single sample in a study of T cells in localized non-small cell lung cancer. Produced via immunoSEQ multiplex PCR; TCRdb's table is partial and in-frame only. Of some 50,000 clones listed, more than 75% are singletons. The starting material was PBMCs, obtained before any cancer treatment. These receptors all stem from a female donor with stage II lung adenocarcinoma. Each CDR3 is given with its conserved first and last residue. Each record gives: D gene, clone size, J gene, V gene, CDR3 protein, CDR3 DNA. A D gene is named only where the DNA matches it firmly. Not all rows give a size; the values are once, few, many and, for expanded clones, a class.

d_gene: NA
abundance: NA
j_gene: TRBJ1-4
v_gene: TRBV5-8
CDR3aa: CASSLGHPTEKLFF
CDR3nt: TGTGCCAGCAGCTTGGGACACCCGACCGAAAAACTGTTTTTT

d_gene: TRBD2
abundance: NA
j_gene: TRBJ2-7
v_gene: TRBV5-4
CDR3aa: CASSPRGDFYEQYF
CDR3nt: TGTGCCAGCAGCCCGCGGGGGGATTTTTACGAGCAGTACTTC

d_gene: NA
abundance: NA
j_gene: TRBJ2-1
v_gene: TRBV29-1
CDR3aa: CSVEVAASYNEQFF
CDR3nt: TGCAGCGTTGAGGTTGCAGCTTCCTACAATGAGCAGTTCTTC

d_gene: TRBD1
abundance: NA
j_gene: TRBJ1-6
v_gene: TRBV6-5
CDR3aa: CASSYGTVNYNSPLHF
CDR3nt: TGTGCCAGCAGTTACGGGACAGTAAACTATAATTCACCCCTCCACTTT

d_gene: TRBD2
abundance: NA
j_gene: TRBJ2-7
v_gene: TRBV19
CDR3aa: CASSKRTSGISYEQYF
CDR3nt: TGTGCCAGTAGCAAAAGGACTAGCGGTATCTCCTACGAGCAGTACTTC

d_gene: NA
abundance: NA
j_gene: TRBJ2-2
v_gene: TRBV6-4
CDR3aa: CASSDSRGLNTGELFF
CDR3nt: TGTGCCAGCAGTGACTCGAGGGGTCTGAACACCGGGGAGCTGTTTTTT

d_gene: NA
abundance: NA
j_gene: TRBJ1-5
v_gene: TRBV15
CDR3aa: CATSRDGRGRQPQHF
CDR3nt: TGTGCCACCAGCAGAGATGGGAGAGGGCGGCAGCCCCAGCATTTT

d_gene: TRBD1
abundance: NA
j_gene: TRBJ1-1
v_gene: TRBV25-1
CDR3aa: CASSAIRQGPTEAFF
CDR3nt: TGTGCCAGCAGTGCGATCCGACAGGGACCCACTGAAGCTTTCTTT

d_gene: NA
abundance: NA
j_gene: TRBJ2-2
v_gene: TRBV11-2
CDR3aa: CASSLDRRTGELFF
CDR3nt: TGTGCCAGCAGCTTAGACAGGAGAACCGGGGAGCTGTTTTTT

d_gene: NA
abundance: NA
j_gene: TRBJ2-2
v_gene: TRBV7-3
CDR3aa: CASSPFGTGYTGELFF
CDR3nt: TGTGCCAGCAGCCCTTTTGGAACAGGGTACACCGGGGAGCTGTTTTTT

d_gene: NA
abundance: NA
j_gene: TRBJ1-2
v_gene: TRBV7-8
CDR3aa: CASSSRTDANYGYTF
CDR3nt: TGTGCCAGCAGCTCCAGGACAGACGCTAACTATGGCTACACCTTC

d_gene: NA
abundance: NA
j_gene: TRBJ1-5
v_gene: TRBV5-5
CDR3aa: CASSLAGGREPQHF
CDR3nt: TGTGCCAGCAGCTTGGCCGGGGGGAGGGAGCCCCAGCATTTT

d_gene: NA
abundance: NA
j_gene: TRBJ1-4
v_gene: TRBV28
CDR3aa: CASSLRSGFLNEKLFF
CDR3nt: TGTGCCAGCAGTTTAAGGTCCGGATTTCTTAATGAAAAACTGTTTTTT

d_gene: NA
abundance: NA
j_gene: TRBJ1-3
v_gene: TRBV5-4
CDR3aa: CASSSGPSPSGNTIYF
CDR3nt: TGTGCCAGCAGCTCTGGGCCCAGTCCGTCTGGAAACACCATATATTTT

d_gene: NA
abundance: NA
j_gene: TRBJ1-1
v_gene: TRBV6-5
CDR3aa: CASSPRGMNTEAFF
CDR3nt: TGTGCCAGCAGTCCCAGGGGCATGAACACTGAAGCTTTCTTT

d_gene: NA
abundance: NA
j_gene: TRBJ2-1
v_gene: TRBV5-1
CDR3aa: CASSLDGIGLANEQFF
CDR3nt: TGCGCCAGCAGCTTGGATGGGATAGGGTTAGCGAATGAGCAGTTCTTC

d_gene: NA
abundance: NA
j_gene: TRBJ2-2
v_gene: TRBV6-5
CDR3aa: CASSYSRGSHTGELFF
CDR3nt: TGTGCCAGCAGTTACAGTAGGGGTTCCCACACCGGGGAGCTGTTTTTT

d_gene: NA
abundance: once
j_gene: TRBJ1-3
v_gene: TRBV6-5
CDR3aa: CASSRGPSTGNTIYF
CDR3nt: TGTGCCAGCAGTCGCGGACCATCGACTGGAAACACCATATATTTT

d_gene: NA
abundance: few
j_gene: TRBJ2-4
v_gene: TRBV27
CDR3aa: CASSSRNLVNIQYF
CDR3nt: TGTGCCAGCAGTAGCCGAAACTTAGTAAACATTCAGTACTTC

d_gene: TRBD1
abundance: NA
j_gene: TRBJ1-5
v_gene: TRBV2
CDR3aa: CASNEDRGDQPQHF
CDR3nt: TGTGCCAGCAACGAAGACAGGGGAGATCAGCCCCAGCATTTT

d_gene: TRBD2
abundance: NA
j_gene: TRBJ2-1
v_gene: TRBV5-1
CDR3aa: CASTLTSGDYNEQFF
CDR3nt: TGCGCCAGCACCCTGACTAGCGGGGATTACAATGAGCAGTTCTTC

d_gene: TRBD1
abundance: once
j_gene: TRBJ1-2
v_gene: TRBV28
CDR3aa: CATRVLQGARGYTF
CDR3nt: TGTGCCACCAGAGTACTACAGGGGGCGCGTGGCTACACCTTC

d_gene: TRBD1
abundance: NA
j_gene: TRBJ1-4
v_gene: TRBV4-1
CDR3aa: CASSRRTGDNEKLFF
CDR3nt: TGCGCCAGCAGCCGTAGGACAGGGGATAATGAAAAACTGTTTTTT

d_gene: NA
abundance: NA
j_gene: TRBJ1-2
v_gene: TRBV6-6
CDR3aa: CASKYGGGVHGYTF
CDR3nt: TGTGCCAGCAAATACGGAGGGGGAGTCCATGGCTACACCTTC

d_gene: NA
abundance: few
j_gene: TRBJ2-7
v_gene: TRBV10-1
CDR3aa: CASSEGTVSYEQYF
CDR3nt: TGCGCCAGCAGTGAGGGTACAGTATCCTACGAGCAGTACTTC

d_gene: NA
abundance: NA
j_gene: TRBJ2-2
v_gene: TRBV9
CDR3aa: CASSVRTGELFF
CDR3nt: TGTGCCAGCAGCGTCCGGACAGGGGAGCTGTTTTTT

d_gene: TRBD2
abundance: NA
j_gene: TRBJ2-3
v_gene: TRBV7-9
CDR3aa: CASSLGERGGTSDTQYF
CDR3nt: TGTGCCAGCAGCTTAGGGGAGCGGGGGGGCACGTCAGATACGCAGTATTTT

d_gene: NA
abundance: NA
j_gene: TRBJ1-1
v_gene: TRBV5-1
CDR3aa: CASSHRAGRAGGKAFF
CDR3nt: TGCGCCAGCAGCCATCGGGCGGGACGAGCTGGGGGAAAAGCTTTCTTT

d_gene: NA
abundance: NA
j_gene: TRBJ1-4
v_gene: TRBV5-1
CDR3aa: CASSKMTNEKLFF
CDR3nt: TGCGCCAGCAGCAAGATGACTAATGAAAAACTGTTTTTT

d_gene: NA
abundance: NA
j_gene: TRBJ1-2
v_gene: TRBV5-1
CDR3aa: CASSFLTSDYGYTF
CDR3nt: TGCGCCAGCAGCTTCCTTACATCAGACTATGGCTACACCTTC

d_gene: NA
abundance: NA
j_gene: TRBJ1-6
v_gene: TRBV19
CDR3aa: CASSVPGGNSPLHF
CDR3nt: TGTGCCAGTAGTGTACCCGGGGGTAATTCACCCCTCCACTTT

d_gene: TRBD1
abundance: NA
j_gene: TRBJ1-4
v_gene: TRBV19
CDR3aa: CASRPLNRGLSTNEKLFF
CDR3nt: TGTGCCAGTAGACCGCTAAACAGGGGGTTGTCTACTAATGAAAAACTGTTTTTT

d_gene: NA
abundance: NA
j_gene: TRBJ1-5
v_gene: TRBV6-5
CDR3aa: CASSVNGDQPQHF
CDR3nt: TGTGCCAGCAGTGTGAACGGGGACCAGCCCCAGCATTTT

d_gene: NA
abundance: NA
j_gene: TRBJ2-3
v_gene: TRBV2
CDR3aa: CASSGRISTDTQYF
CDR3nt: TGTGCCAGCAGTGGGAGAATTAGCACAGATACGCAGTATTTT

d_gene: NA
abundance: once
j_gene: TRBJ2-5
v_gene: TRBV7-6
CDR3aa: CASSLGAGETQYF
CDR3nt: TGTGCCAGCAGCTTAGGGGCTGGGGAGACCCAGTACTTC

d_gene: TRBD1
abundance: NA
j_gene: TRBJ1-3
v_gene: TRBV6-5
CDR3aa: CASSYRTGGNTIYF
CDR3nt: TGTGCCAGCAGTTACCGGACAGGGGGAAACACCATATATTTT

d_gene: NA
abundance: NA
j_gene: TRBJ2-1
v_gene: TRBV5-1
CDR3aa: CASREDPDGNEQFF
CDR3nt: TGCGCCAGCAGGGAGGATCCGGACGGCAATGAGCAGTTCTTC